This T cell receptor (beta chain) was recorded in a study of cytomegalovirus exposure and HLA in healthy donors. The CDR3 contains 15 residues. Primers for the PCR totalled 60 Vbeta and 13 Jbeta. Measured with immunoSEQ multiplex PCR; TCRdb has only the in-frame clones, and not every one. The sample contains approximately 170,000 clones, less than 85% of which appear only once. This clone has just a few counts. The antigen is unknown. Notes on the study in general: Near-uniform donor sequencing depth was presumed by presence/absence analyses. A previous analysis found most TCR beta V segments productive roughly 87% or roughly 30% of the time.

The TCR was taken from a male donor in good health and CMV-seronegative. The gene calls are TRBV21-1 and TRBJ2-3; the table's D call TRBD1 went unverified against the DNA. TRBV21-1 is labeled a pseudogene. Specimen: PBMCs. CDR3 in DNA: TGTGCCAGCTCGGATGAACAGGGGAGCACAGATACGCAGTATTTT. Encoded protein: CASSDEQGSTDTQYF.